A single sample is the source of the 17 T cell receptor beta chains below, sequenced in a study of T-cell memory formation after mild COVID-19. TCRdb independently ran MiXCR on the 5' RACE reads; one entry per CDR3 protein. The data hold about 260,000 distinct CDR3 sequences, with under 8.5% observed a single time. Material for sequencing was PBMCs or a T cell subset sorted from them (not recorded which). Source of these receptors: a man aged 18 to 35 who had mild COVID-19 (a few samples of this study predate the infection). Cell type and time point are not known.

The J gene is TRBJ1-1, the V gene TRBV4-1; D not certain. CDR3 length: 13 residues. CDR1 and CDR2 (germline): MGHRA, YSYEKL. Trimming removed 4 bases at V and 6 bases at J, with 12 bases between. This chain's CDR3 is CASSLDGRSEAFF. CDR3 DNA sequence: TGCGCCAGCAGCCTGGACGGACGTTCTGAAGCTTTCTTT.

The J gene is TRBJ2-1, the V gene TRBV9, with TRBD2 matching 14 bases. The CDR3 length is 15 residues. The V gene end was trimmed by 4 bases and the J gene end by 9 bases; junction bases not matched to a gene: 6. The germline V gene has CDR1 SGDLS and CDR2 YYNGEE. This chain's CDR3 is CASSPMGLAGAEQFF. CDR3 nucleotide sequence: TGTGCCAGCAGCCCGATGGGACTAGCGGGGGCTGAGCAGTTCTTC.

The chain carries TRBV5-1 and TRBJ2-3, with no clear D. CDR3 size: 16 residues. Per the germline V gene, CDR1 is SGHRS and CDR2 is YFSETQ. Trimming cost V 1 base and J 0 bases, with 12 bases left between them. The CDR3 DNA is TGCGCCAGCAGCTTGCGAGCGAGCCGAAGCACAGATACGCAGTATTTT. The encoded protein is CASSLRASRSTDTQYF.

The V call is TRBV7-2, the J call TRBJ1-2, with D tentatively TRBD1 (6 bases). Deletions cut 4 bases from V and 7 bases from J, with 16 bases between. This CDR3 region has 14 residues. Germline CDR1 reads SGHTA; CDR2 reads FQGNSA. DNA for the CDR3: TGTGCCAGCAGCTCCCGGGGAGGGGGTAGTGGCTACACCTTC. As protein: CASSSRGGGSGYTF.

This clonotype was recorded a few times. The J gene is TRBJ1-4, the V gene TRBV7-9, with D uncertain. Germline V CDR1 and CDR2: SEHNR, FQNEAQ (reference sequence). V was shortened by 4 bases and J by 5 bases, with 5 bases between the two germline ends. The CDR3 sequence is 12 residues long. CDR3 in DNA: TGTGCCAGCAGCTGGGAGAATGAAAAACTGTTTTTT. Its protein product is CASSWENEKLFF.

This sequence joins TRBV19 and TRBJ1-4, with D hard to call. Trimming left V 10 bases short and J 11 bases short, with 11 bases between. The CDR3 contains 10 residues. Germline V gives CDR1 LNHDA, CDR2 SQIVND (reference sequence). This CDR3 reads CATGLGKLFF. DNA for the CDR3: TGTGCCACCGGACTGGGGAAACTGTTTTTT.

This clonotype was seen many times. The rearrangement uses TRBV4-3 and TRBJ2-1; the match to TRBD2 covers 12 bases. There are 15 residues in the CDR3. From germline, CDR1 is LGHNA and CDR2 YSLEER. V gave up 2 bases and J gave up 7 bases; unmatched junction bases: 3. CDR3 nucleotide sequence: TGCGCCAGCAGCCAACCTAGCGGGGGGGTAAATGAGCAGTTCTTC. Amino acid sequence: CASSQPSGGVNEQFF.

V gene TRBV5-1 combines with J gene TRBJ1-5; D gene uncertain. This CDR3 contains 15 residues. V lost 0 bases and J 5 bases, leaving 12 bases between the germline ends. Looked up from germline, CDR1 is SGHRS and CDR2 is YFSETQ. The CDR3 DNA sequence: TGCGCCAGCAGCTTGGAGGGTTCCGGGGATCAGCCCCAGCATTTT. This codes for CASSLEGSGDQPQHF.

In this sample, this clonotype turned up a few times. CDR3 nucleotide sequence: TGTGCCAGCAGTACTAGGACAGGAAGCACTGAAGCTTTCTTT. This translates into CASSTRTGSTEAFF. The rearrangement joins TRBV12-3 or TRBV12-4 to TRBJ1-1, with 7 bases that match TRBD1. V lost 5 bases and J lost 4; bases outside the gene matches: 7. The CDR3 runs 14 residues.

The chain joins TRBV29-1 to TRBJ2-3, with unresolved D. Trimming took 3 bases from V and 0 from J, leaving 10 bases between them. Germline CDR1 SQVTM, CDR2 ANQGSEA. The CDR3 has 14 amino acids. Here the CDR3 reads CSVDLSSSTDTQYF. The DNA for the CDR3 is TGCAGCGTTGATTTATCTTCTAGCACAGATACGCAGTATTTT.

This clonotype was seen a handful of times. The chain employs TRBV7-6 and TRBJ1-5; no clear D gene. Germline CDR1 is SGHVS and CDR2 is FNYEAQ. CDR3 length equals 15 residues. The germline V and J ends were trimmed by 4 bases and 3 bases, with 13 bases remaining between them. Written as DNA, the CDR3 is TGTGCCAGCAGCTCTACCTTTGGCGTCAATCAGCCCCAGCATTTT. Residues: CASSSTFGVNQPQHF. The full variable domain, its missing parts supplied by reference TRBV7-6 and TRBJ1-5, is GAGVSQSPRYKVTKRGQDVALRCDPISGHVSLYWYRQALGQGPEFLTYFNYEAQQDKSGLPNDRFSAERPEGSISTLTIQRTEQRDSAMYRCASSSTFGVNQPQHFGDGTRLSIL.

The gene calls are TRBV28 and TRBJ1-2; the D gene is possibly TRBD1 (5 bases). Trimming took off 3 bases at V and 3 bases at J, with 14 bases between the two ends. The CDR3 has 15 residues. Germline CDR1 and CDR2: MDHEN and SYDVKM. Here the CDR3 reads CASSLVSRAYYGYTF. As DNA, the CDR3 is TGTGCCAGCAGTTTGGTTTCCAGGGCGTACTATGGCTACACCTTC.

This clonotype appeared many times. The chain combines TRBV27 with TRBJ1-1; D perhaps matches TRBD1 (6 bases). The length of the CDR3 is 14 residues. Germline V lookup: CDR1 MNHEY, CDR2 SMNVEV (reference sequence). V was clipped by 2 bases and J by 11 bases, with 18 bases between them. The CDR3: CASSLRTAQGRAFF. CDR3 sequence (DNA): TGTGCCAGCAGTTTACGGACAGCCCAGGGTCGGGCTTTCTTT.

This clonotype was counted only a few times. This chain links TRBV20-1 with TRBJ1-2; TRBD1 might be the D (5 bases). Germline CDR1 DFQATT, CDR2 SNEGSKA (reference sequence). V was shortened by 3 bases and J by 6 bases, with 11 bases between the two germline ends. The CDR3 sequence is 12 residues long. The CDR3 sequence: CSASRGGDGYTF. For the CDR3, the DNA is TGCAGTGCTAGCCGGGGGGGGGATGGCTACACCTTC.

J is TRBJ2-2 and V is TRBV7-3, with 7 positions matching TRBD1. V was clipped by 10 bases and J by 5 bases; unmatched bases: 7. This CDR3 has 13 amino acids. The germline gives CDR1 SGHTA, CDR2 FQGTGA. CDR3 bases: TGTGCCACCGCCGGGACAGAGACCGGGGAGCTGTTTTTT. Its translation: CATAGTETGELFF.

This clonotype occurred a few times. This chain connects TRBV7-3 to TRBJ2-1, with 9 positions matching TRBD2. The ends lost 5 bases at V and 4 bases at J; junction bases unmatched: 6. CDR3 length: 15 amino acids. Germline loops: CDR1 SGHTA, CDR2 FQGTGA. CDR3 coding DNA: TGTGCCAGCAGCGTGATAGCGGGGGATTACAATGAGCAGTTCTTC. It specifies CASSVIAGDYNEQFF.

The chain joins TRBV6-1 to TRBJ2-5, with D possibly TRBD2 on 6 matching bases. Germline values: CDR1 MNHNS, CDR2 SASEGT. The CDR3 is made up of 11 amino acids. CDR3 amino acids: CAGGSGETQYF. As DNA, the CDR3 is TGTGCTGGGGGGTCGGGGGAGACCCAGTACTTC.